This T cell receptor beta chain was profiled in a study of regulatory T cells in long-lasting Graves disease. Libraries of TCR beta came from iRepertoire HTBI primers plus Arm-PCR of CDR3 regions. Via MiXCR, TCRdb re-called the multiplex PCR reads, giving one row per CDR3 protein. This sample carries 600,000 to 850,000 distinct CDR3 sequences, 30% of them seen once, and the ten largest clones take roughly 40%. This clonotype was observed a handful of times. Germline lookup yields CDR1 LNHDA and CDR2 SQIVND (reference sequence). This CDR3 contains 14 residues. Trimming shortened V by 6 bases and J by 2 bases, and 14 bases separated the two germline ends. The time point denotes: persistent/refractory GD, antithyroid drugs over 5 years with positive TRAb. Construction of the TCR library relied on RNA isolated from PBMCs.

The chain employs TRBV19 and TRBJ2-7; either TRBD1 or TRBD2 may supply D (5 bases each). The sequencing here drew on peripheral blood mononuclear cells (PBMCs), taken when the disease was refractory, from a patient treated with antithyroid drugs. This receptor was identified in a female donor with Graves disease. This CDR3 is CASRIGTGTYEQYF. The CDR3 DNA reads TGTGCCAGTAGAATCGGGACGGGAACCTACGAGCAGTACTTC.